This TCR beta chain is drawn from a study of OX40 agonist ivuxolimab in advanced cancers. With respect to the entire study: The costimulatory receptor OX40 (CD134) was targeted by ivuxolimab, a fully human IgG2 agonistic monoclonal antibody. Intravenous ivuxolimab was administered to patients every 2 weeks at six dose levels: 0.01, 0.1, 0.3, 1.5, 3 and 10 mg/kg. Of the approximately 50 patients in dose escalation, about 20 had hepatocellular carcinoma, roughly 15 had melanoma, 9 had renal cell carcinoma and 9 had head and neck cancer. The dose-escalation cohort was around 84% male with a mean age of 60 years, ranging from roughly 20 to 80. Prior anti-PD-1, anti-PD-L1 or anti-CTLA-4 therapy was permitted, and checkpoint inhibitors had been received by around 40% of dose-escalation patients. Partial responses were achieved by three dose-escalation patients, of whom one had hepatocellular carcinoma and two had cutaneous melanoma. Peripheral TCRbeta sequencing aimed to test whether ivuxolimab altered TCR sequence diversity and caused clonal T-cell expansion. The paper reports the monotherapy dose-escalation portion (N of about 47 patients) of the phase I ivuxolimab trial.

Overall study results and their limits: Low levels of normalized T-cell clonal expansion were also seen in some patients who did not respond. At doses of 0.1 to 3.0 mg/kg, clonal expansion of both CD4+ and CD8+ T cells in blood was seen between baseline and week 6. In partial responders in the 0.1-3.0 mg/kg groups, normalized peripheral clonal expansion was found to be among the lowest, especially among CD8+ T cells. The antigen specificity of the clonally expanded peripheral T cells was not determined. On average, CD8+ T cells showed more expanded clones than CD4+ T cells after ivuxolimab.

Spanning cysteine to phenylalanine, the CDR3 consists of 16 amino acids. Of the read, only the CDR3 DNA is kept; its 48 bases are in frame from base 1. For CDR1 and CDR2, the germline V gene (reference sequence) lists LNHNV and YYDKDF. V is reduced by 1 base and J by 4 bases, leaving a spacing of 14 bases between them. Regarding this clone: The clone's antigen remains unknown. The sample holds no much larger clone one base away, and base qualities are not on file.

The trial excluded patients who had a history of autoimmune disease or were on systemic immunosuppression. Peripheral blood for TCR sequencing was collected from all dose cohorts at baseline, on cycle 4 day 1, and on cycle 7 day 1. Samples came from an open-label, multicenter, first-in-human phase I dose-escalation trial of ivuxolimab. Adults with locally advanced or metastatic melanoma, renal cell carcinoma, hepatocellular carcinoma or head and neck squamous cell carcinoma were enrolled in the trial. Before TCR sequencing, CD4+ and CD8+ T cells were separately sorted from peripheral blood. To sequence the TCRbeta CDR3 region, genomic DNA was isolated from the sorted cells. The immunoSEQ Assay was used to sequence the TCRbeta CDR3 regions. TCRdb took this table from immuneACCESS and kept in-frame rearrangements with V and J called. Such tables lack part of the clones; where checked against another copy, unresolved V genes explain under half of the gap, and the rest is unexplained. Counted in this sample were roughly 60,000 clones; less than 85% of them appeared once. The biggest ten clones account for over 3.5% of the sample.

The receptor was isolated from an adult with an advanced solid tumor such as melanoma, head and neck, liver or kidney cancer. Source: CD4+ or CD8+ T cells sorted from blood, taken in a trial of the OX40 agonist ivuxolimab. Here the chain combines TRBV15 and TRBJ1-3, with no confident D gene call. This receptor has the CDR3 CATSRARGSGGNTIYF. The DNA reads as follows: TGTGCCACCAGCAGAGCCAGAGGCAGCGGGGGAAACACCATATATTTT.